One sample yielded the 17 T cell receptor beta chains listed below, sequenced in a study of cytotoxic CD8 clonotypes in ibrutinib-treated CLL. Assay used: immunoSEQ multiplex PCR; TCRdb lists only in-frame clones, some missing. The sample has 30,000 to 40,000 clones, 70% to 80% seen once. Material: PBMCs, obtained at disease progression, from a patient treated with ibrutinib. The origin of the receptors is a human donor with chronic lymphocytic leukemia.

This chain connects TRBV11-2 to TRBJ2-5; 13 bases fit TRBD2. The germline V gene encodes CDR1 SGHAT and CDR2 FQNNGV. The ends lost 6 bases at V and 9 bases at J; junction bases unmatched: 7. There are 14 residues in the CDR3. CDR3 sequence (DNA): TGTGCCAGCAGACCGGCGGGACTAGCGGGGTCCCAGTACTTC. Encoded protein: CASRPAGLAGSQYF.

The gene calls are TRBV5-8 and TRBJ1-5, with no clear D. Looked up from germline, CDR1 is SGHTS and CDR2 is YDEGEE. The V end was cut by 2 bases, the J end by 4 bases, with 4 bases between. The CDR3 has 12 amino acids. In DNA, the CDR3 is TGTGCCAGCAGCTTTACTAATCAGCCCCAGCATTTT. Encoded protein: CASSFTNQPQHF.

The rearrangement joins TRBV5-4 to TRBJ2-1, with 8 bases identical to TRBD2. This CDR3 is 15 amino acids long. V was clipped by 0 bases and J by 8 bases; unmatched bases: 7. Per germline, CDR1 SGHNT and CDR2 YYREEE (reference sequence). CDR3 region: CASSLASGGFDEQFF. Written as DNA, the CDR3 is TGTGCCAGCAGCTTGGCAAGCGGGGGTTTCGATGAGCAGTTCTTC.

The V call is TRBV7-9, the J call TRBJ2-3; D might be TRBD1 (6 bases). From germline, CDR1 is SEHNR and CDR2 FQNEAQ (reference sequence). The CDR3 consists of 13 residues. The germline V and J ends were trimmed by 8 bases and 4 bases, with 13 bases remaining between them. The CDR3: CASALRGADTQYF. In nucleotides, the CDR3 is TGTGCCAGCGCCCTCAGGGGCGCAGATACGCAGTATTTT.

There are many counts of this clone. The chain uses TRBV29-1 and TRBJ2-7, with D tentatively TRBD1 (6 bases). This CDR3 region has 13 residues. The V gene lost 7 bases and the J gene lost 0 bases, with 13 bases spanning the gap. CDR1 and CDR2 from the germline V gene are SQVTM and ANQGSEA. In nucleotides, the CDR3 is TGCAGCGCAGGACAGACGAGCTCCTACGAGCAGTACTTC. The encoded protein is CSAGQTSSYEQYF.

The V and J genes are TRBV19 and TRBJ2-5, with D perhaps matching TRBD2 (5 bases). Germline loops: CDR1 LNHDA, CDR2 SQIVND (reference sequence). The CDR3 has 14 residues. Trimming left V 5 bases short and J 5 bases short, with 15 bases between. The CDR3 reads CASSRTGSVETQYF. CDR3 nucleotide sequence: TGTGCCAGTAGTCGTACGGGGTCTGTGGAGACCCAGTACTTC.

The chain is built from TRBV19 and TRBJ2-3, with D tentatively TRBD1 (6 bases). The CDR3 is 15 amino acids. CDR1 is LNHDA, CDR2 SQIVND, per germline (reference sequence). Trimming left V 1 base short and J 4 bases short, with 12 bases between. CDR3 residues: CASSIAGAGADTQYF. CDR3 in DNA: TGTGCCAGTAGTATAGCCGGGGCAGGGGCAGATACGCAGTATTTT.

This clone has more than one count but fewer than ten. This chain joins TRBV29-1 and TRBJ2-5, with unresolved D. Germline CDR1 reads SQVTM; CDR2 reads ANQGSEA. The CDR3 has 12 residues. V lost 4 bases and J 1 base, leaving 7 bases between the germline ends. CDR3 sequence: CSVGRAQETQYF. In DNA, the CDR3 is TGCAGCGTTGGACGGGCCCAAGAGACCCAGTACTTC.

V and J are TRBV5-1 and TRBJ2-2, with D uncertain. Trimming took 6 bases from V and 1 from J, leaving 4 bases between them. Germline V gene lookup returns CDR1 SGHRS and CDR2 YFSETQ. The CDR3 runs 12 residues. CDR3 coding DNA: TGCGCCAGCAATGGGAACACCGGGGAGCTGTTTTTT. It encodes CASNGNTGELFF.

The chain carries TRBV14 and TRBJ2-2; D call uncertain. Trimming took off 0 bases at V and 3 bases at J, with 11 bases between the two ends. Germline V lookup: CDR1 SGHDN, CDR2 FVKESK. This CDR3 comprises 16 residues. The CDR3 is CASSQDLGVDTGELFF. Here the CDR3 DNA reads TGTGCCAGCAGCCAAGATCTTGGGGTCGACACCGGGGAGCTGTTTTTT.

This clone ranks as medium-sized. CDR3 coding DNA: TGTGCCGGTAGCTCGGGGGACAGGGCCGTGGGCTACACCTTC. It specifies CAGSSGDRAVGYTF. The rearrangement links TRBV2 to TRBJ1-2, with 9 bases lining up with TRBD1. The CDR3 sequence is 14 residues long. The V gene's germline CDR1 is SNHLY and CDR2 FYNNEI. V trimming: 11 bases; J trimming: 8 bases; junction bases outside the gene matches: 15.

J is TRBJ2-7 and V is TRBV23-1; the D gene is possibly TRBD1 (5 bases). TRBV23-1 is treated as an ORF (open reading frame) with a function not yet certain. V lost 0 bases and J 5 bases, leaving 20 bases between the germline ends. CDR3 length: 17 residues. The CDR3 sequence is CASSQSTWQGVADEQYF. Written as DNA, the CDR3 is TGCGCCAGCAGTCAATCAACGTGGCAGGGCGTTGCCGACGAGCAGTACTTC.

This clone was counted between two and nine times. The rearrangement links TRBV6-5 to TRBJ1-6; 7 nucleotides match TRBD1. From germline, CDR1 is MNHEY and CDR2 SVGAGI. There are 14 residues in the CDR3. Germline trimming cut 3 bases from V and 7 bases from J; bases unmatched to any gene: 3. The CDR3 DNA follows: TGTGCCAGCAGTTATGTGACAGGGAATTCACCCCTCCACTTT. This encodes CASSYVTGNSPLHF.

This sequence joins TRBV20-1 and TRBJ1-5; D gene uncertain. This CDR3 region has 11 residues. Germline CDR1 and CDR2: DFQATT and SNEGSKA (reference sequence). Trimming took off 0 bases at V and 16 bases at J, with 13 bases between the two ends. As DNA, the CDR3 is TGCAGTGCTAGAGATGCTCGTCGCCACCATTTT. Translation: CSARDARRHHF.

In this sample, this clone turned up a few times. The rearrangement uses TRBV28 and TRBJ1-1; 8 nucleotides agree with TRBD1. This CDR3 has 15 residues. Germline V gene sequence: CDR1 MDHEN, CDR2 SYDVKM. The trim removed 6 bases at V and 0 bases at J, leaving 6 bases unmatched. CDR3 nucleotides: TGTGCCAGCAGGGAACAGACAGGGGTGAACACTGAAGCTTTCTTT. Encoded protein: CASREQTGVNTEAFF.

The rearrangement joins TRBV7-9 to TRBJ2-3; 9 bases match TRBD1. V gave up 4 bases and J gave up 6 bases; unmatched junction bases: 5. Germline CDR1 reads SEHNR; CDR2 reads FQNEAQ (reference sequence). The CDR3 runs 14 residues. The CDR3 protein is CASSYGQGRDTQYF. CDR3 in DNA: TGTGCCAGCAGCTACGGACAGGGGCGGGATACGCAGTATTTT.

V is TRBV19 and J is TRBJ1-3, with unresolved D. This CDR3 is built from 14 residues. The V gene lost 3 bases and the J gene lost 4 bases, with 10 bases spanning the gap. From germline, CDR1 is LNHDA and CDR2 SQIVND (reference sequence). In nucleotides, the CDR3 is TGTGCCAGTAGTATGGCAGGTCCCGGAAACACCATATATTTT. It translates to CASSMAGPGNTIYF.